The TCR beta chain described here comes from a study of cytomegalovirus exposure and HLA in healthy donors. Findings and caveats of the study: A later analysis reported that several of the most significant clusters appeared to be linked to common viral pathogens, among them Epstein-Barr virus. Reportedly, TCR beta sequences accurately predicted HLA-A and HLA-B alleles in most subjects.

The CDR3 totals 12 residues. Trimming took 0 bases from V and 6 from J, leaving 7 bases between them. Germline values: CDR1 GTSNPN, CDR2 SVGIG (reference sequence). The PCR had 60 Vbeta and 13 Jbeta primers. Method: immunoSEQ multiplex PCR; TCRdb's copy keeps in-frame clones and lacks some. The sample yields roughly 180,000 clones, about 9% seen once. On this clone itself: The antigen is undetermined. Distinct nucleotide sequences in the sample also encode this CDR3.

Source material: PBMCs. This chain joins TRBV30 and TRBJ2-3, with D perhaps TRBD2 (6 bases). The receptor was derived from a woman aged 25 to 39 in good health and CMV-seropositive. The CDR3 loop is CAWSVGGDTQYF. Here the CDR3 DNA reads TGTGCCTGGAGTGTTGGAGGGGATACGCAGTATTTT.